This TCR beta chain was obtained from a study of graft-versus-host responses after intestinal transplantation (dated by TCRdb to the early 2020s). Some background on the complete study: The transplants that recipients got were multivisceral, liver-intestinal, or isolated intestinal. Anti-thymocyte globulin induction was given to all recipients, followed by maintenance tacrolimus and steroids for about 3 years. After intestinal transplantation, graft-versus-host and host-versus-graft alloreactive T cell clones were followed in the graft, circulation and bone marrow using bulk TCR-beta CDR3 sequencing. Alloreactive clones were identified by sequencing pre-transplant mixed lymphocyte reaction products and comparing these products with unstimulated pre-transplant donor and recipient T cells. Of the 20 to 25 intestinal transplant recipients enrolled in the cohort, one of whom was a retransplant, a few patients without pretransplant specimens were excluded. A peak of at least 4% donor T cells among recipient peripheral blood mononuclear cells was the definition used for donor T cell macrochimerism. Instead of going to the commercial service, samples from a few later patients were sequenced in-house on an Illumina MiSeq and processed with MiXCR. General findings and caveats noted by the study authors: Conclusions were limited by the relatively low number and heterogeneity of intestinal transplant patients. In patients with donor T cell macrochimerism, the allografts had high GvH to HvG T cell clonal ratios. GvH clones were detected in recipient bone marrow, and some appeared earlier in ileal mucosa or blood, consistent with an intestinal mucosal origin. Early after transplant, peak levels of circulating GvH clones were associated with declines in HvG clones.

According to the study, the label for this sample's time point signals: cells obtained before transplantation from donor or recipient. CD3+CD4+ and CD3+CD8+ populations were FACS-sorted from unstimulated pre-transplant donor and recipient cells taken from spleen or lymph nodes. This clone showed up just once. Its target antigen remains unknown. Base-call qualities are not available, and no considerably larger clone is one nucleotide away. Within the sample, other DNA sequences also encode this same CDR3. Taken from the germline V gene, the CDR1 and CDR2 loops are MNHEY and SVGAGI. CDR3 length: 15 amino acids, cysteine to phenylalanine. Only CDR3 DNA is held: 45 bases, read in frame from base 1. V gives up 6 bases and J gives up 9 bases, and the segment between their germline ends measures 24 bases. To prepare the library, the immunoSEQ multiplex PCR assay was applied. For most patients, genomic DNA was isolated with the Qiagen DNeasy Blood and Tissue Kit and shipped frozen to Adaptive Biotechnologies for TCR sequencing. High-throughput TCR-beta CDR3 sequencing of genomic DNA from most patients was performed by Adaptive Biotechnologies. The authors processed their data as follows. TCR sequencing data were retrieved from Adaptive's ImmunoSEQ software for 18 patients, whereas three other patients were processed with MiXCR and VDJtools. To correct CD4 versus CD8 sorting errors, any sequence found in both subsets at a frequency ratio below 5:1 was removed. CDR3 nucleotide sequences shared between donor and recipient were removed because their origin could not be assigned. To count as alloreactive, a clone needed at least 2-fold expansion over unstimulated cells and a minimum CFSE-low frequency of 0.002% (template counts) or 0.001% (read counts). Clones detected in sequenced pre-transplant spleen, lymph node, or MLR CFSE-low populations of the donor or recipient were defined as mappable. The cumulative frequency of alloreactive clones was calculated as a percentage of all sequences, weighted by copy number. Imported from immuneACCESS, the table was reduced by TCRdb to in-frame sequences with V and J called. These copies leave out some clones; in studies compared against another copy, an unresolved V gene accounts for under half, and the cause of the remainder is not known. That table furnishes V, J and clone size, whereas the DNA furnished D and trimming. The sample table lists about 90,000 clones, 90% to 95% of them with a count of one. The ten largest clones take up around 1.1% of the sample.

The sequence joins TRBV6-5 to TRBJ2-7; a tentative D match to TRBD1 spans 6 bases. This clonotype originated in a human donor who was the organ donor for an intestinal transplant. Material: unstimulated CD8+ T cells sorted from spleen or lymph node cells, obtained before transplant. CDR3 reads: CASSPRDNGLCPQYF. In nucleotide form, the sequence is TGTGCCAGCAGCCCCCGGGACAACGGCCTCTGTCCGCAGTACTTC.